What follows are 26 T cell receptor beta chains derived from one specimen sequenced in a study of T cells in Graves' hyperthyroidism and ophthalmopathy. TCR beta CDR3 regions were amplified from RNA transcripts. First-round RT-PCR with HTBI primers amplified the TCR CDR3 region. Each CDR3 protein gets one entry after TCRdb re-called the multiplex PCR reads with MiXCR. The sample has over 700,000 distinct CDR3 sequences; approximately 19% are singletons. What was sequenced was blood. The source of these receptors is a woman in her forties or fifties with Graves' hyperthyroidism that later progressed to Graves' ophthalmopathy.

The chain combines TRBV9 with TRBJ2-3; unclear D gene. Trimming shortened V by 3 bases and J by 0 bases, and 14 bases separated the two germline ends. Germline CDR1 reads SGDLS; CDR2 reads YYNGEE. The CDR3 loop spans 16 amino acids. The CDR3 here is CASSAIPTPSTDTQYF. The CDR3 DNA reads as TGTGCCAGCAGCGCCATCCCCACCCCCAGCACAGATACGCAGTATTTT.

The table lists this clonotype with a few counts. The chain joins TRBV4-1 to TRBJ1-5; no definite D call. Trimming stripped 3 bases from V and 2 bases from J, with 8 bases between. This CDR3 comprises 14 residues. Germline lookup yields CDR1 MGHRA and CDR2 YSYEKL. The CDR3 here is CASSHLLGNQPQHF. The CDR3 coding sequence is TGCGCCAGCAGCCATCTTCTGGGCAATCAGCCCCAGCATTTT.

This clonotype was detected only a few times. DNA for the CDR3: TGTGCCAGCAGTTTATTAGATGGCAATCAGCCCCAGCATTTT. It is translated as CASSLLDGNQPQHF. This chain links TRBV12-3 or TRBV12-4 with TRBJ1-5; D is undetermined. This CDR3 has 14 residues. The V end was cut by 2 bases, the J end by 2 bases, with 7 bases between.

This clonotype was counted ten times or more. The chain carries TRBV7-9 and TRBJ2-1; D uncertain. The CDR3 has 15 amino acids. In germline, CDR1 is SEHNR, CDR2 FQNEAQ (reference sequence). Trimming pared 0 bases from V and 10 bases from J, leaving 16 bases between. CDR3 DNA sequence: TGTGCCAGCAGCTTAGCCTTGATCTGGTGGACGGAGCAGTTCTTC. Translated: CASSLALIWWTEQFF.

The chain employs TRBV20-1 and TRBJ2-7; 9 positions match TRBD1. The germline V gene has CDR1 DFQATT and CDR2 SNEGSKA (reference sequence). This CDR3 is built from 15 residues. J gave up 1 base and V 6 bases, and 10 bases lay outside the gene matches. The CDR3 region is CSAARGQGPSYEQYF. The CDR3 DNA follows: TGCAGTGCGGCACGGGGACAGGGACCTTCCTACGAGCAGTACTTC.

This clonotype has a count of ten or more. The gene calls are TRBV12-3 or TRBV12-4 and TRBJ2-2, with no clear D. This CDR3 contains 17 residues. Trimming removed 4 bases from V and 0 bases from J, with 15 bases in between. The CDR3 sequence is CASSSDWWQTNTGELFF. The CDR3, as DNA: TGTGCCAGCAGTTCCGATTGGTGGCAGACGAACACCGGGGAGCTGTTTTTT.

The chain recombines TRBV19 with TRBJ1-2; the D is unclear. Between the trimmed V and J ends, which lost 8 bases and 4 bases, there was a span of 20 bases. The CDR3 consists of 15 residues. Germline V gives CDR1 LNHDA, CDR2 SQIVND (reference sequence). The CDR3 DNA follows: TGTGCCAGTCGCCCACCGTCAACAGCAGTCTATGGCTACACCTTC. Translating it yields CASRPPSTAVYGYTF.

The chain joins TRBV6-2 or TRBV6-3 to TRBJ2-5; 7 nucleotides align to TRBD1. The CDR3 sequence is 14 residues long. Per germline, CDR1 MNHEY and CDR2 SVGEGT. J was trimmed by 2 bases and V by 6 bases; bases with no gene match: 6. As DNA, the CDR3 is TGTGCCAGCAGAACCCCACAGGGGCAAGAGACCCAGTACTTC. It codes for CASRTPQGQETQYF.

V is TRBV29-1 and J is TRBJ2-5; D is unclear. V was clipped by 4 bases and J by 5 bases, with 14 bases between them. The CDR3 is 13 amino acids. Germline CDR1 SQVTM, CDR2 ANQGSEA. The CDR3 nucleotides read TGCAGCGTTGTAAGGGCCAAGGACGAGACCCAGTACTTC. It specifies CSVVRAKDETQYF.

This clonotype was found a few times. The CDR3, as DNA: TGTGCCAGCAGCCAAGGAGAAGGGGGCATCGAGCAGTACTTC. It yields the protein CASSQGEGGIEQYF. The chain has TRBV3-1 and TRBJ2-7; TRBD1 matches at 7 bases. J was trimmed by 6 bases and V by 1 base; bases with no gene match: 6. The germline V gene encodes CDR1 LGHDT and CDR2 YNNKEL (reference sequence). The CDR3 length is 14 residues.

The chain recombines TRBV5-1 with TRBJ1-1; D remains ambiguous. CDR3 size: 15 residues. Looked up from germline, CDR1 is SGHRS and CDR2 is YFSETQ. The V end was cut by 5 bases, the J end by 2 bases, with 16 bases between. CDR3: CASRINLHTNTEAFF. Written as DNA, the CDR3 is TGCGCCAGCAGGATAAACCTACACACTAACACTGAAGCTTTCTTT.

This chain connects TRBV20-1 to TRBJ1-6, with D perhaps matching TRBD1 (5 bases). The length of the CDR3 is 16 residues. Looked up from germline, CDR1 is DFQATT and CDR2 is SNEGSKA (reference sequence). Trimming took 6 bases from V and 1 from J, leaving 16 bases between them. The CDR3 sequence: CSAIRAGASYNSPLHF. CDR3 in DNA: TGCAGTGCAATCCGGGCTGGGGCGTCCTATAATTCACCCCTCCACTTT.

As regards this clonotype: Given a much more abundant clone one base away, this may be a read error. The gene calls are TRBV2 and TRBJ2-1; a weak D match, TRBD1 (6 bases). The end of the DNA aligns better with TRBJ2-7, so the J call may be wrong. Germline loops: CDR1 SNHLY, CDR2 FYNNEI. This CDR3 is 13 amino acids long. CDR3 in amino acids: CAPGLDRSNEQYF. The CDR3 DNA sequence: TGTGCCCCCGGGCTTGACAGGAGTAATGAGCAGTACTTC.

The CDR3 DNA is TGTGCCAGCAGCCAACAGGGGGCGGTAGAGGAAAAACTGTTTTTT. It specifies CASSQQGAVEEKLFF. The chain couples TRBV5-5 to TRBJ1-4; the match to TRBD1 covers 9 bases. V trimming: 4 bases; J trimming: 8 bases; junction bases outside the gene matches: 9. The germline CDR1 and CDR2 sequences are SGHKS and YYEKEE (reference sequence). CDR3 length equals 15 residues.

The table lists this clonotype with a few counts. The genes are TRBV27 and TRBJ1-1; no firm D call. The ends were cut back, 3 bases at V and 0 bases at J, with 11 bases in the middle. The germline CDR1 and CDR2 sequences are MNHEY and SMNVEV (reference sequence). This CDR3 comprises 15 residues. Here the CDR3 reads CASSFREGMNTEAFF. The CDR3 coding sequence is TGTGCCAGCAGTTTCCGAGAGGGCATGAACACTGAAGCTTTCTTT.

This chain links TRBV12-3 or TRBV12-4 with TRBJ1-2, with D unresolved. CDR3 length: 13 residues. Trimming took off 5 bases at V and 8 bases at J, with 15 bases between the two ends. CDR3 sequence (DNA): TGTGCCAGCAGTCCCGGTGCCTTCGAGGGCTACACCTTC. Protein: CASSPGAFEGYTF.

This clonotype has at least ten counts. The V call is TRBV7-7, the J call TRBJ2-7, with D hard to call. The CDR3 consists of 11 residues. Germline CDR1 is SSHAT and CDR2 is FNYEAQ (reference sequence). The CDR3 DNA is TGTGCTAGTCCTCAGGCCTACGAGCAGTACTTC. Translation gives CASPQAYEQYF.

The chain employs TRBV19 and TRBJ1-5; D uncertain. Deletions cut 1 base from V and 6 bases from J, with 7 bases between. Germline CDR1 LNHDA, CDR2 SQIVND (reference sequence). CDR3 length equals 13 residues. DNA of the CDR3: TGTGCCAGTAGTATAGGTGGGTTTCAGCCCCAGCATTTT. This encodes CASSIGGFQPQHF.

This chain uses TRBV6-5 with TRBJ2-7, with 11 positions matching TRBD1. CDR1 and CDR2 (germline): MNHEY, SVGAGI. Trimming at V came to 5 bases and at J to 3 bases, leaving 6 bases not matched to a gene. This CDR3 is 15 amino acids long. Here the CDR3 reads CASSTRTGGGYEQYF. The CDR3 DNA reads TGTGCCAGCAGTACTCGGACAGGGGGCGGCTACGAGCAGTACTTC.

Concerning this clonotype: A read error may explain this, as a much larger clone is one base away. V gene TRBV5-1 combines with J gene TRBJ1-4; D is possibly TRBD1 (5 bases). Germline V gene sequence: CDR1 SGHRS, CDR2 YFSETQ. The CDR3 consists of 15 residues. Trimming left V 1 base short and J 8 bases short, with 15 bases between. This CDR3 reads CASSLNSGAREKLFF. The CDR3 DNA follows: TGCGCCAGCAGCTTGAATTCCGGGGCACGGGAAAAACTGTTTTTT.

This chain links TRBV14 with TRBJ1-2; TRBD1 is a possible D gene (5 bases). This CDR3 has 15 residues. Between the trimmed V and J ends, which lost 1 base and 6 bases, there was a span of 15 bases. Per germline, CDR1 SGHDN and CDR2 FVKESK. The DNA for the CDR3 is TGTGCCAGCAGCCAAGTGTGGGGAACGGGGGATGGCTACACCTTC. Protein sequence: CASSQVWGTGDGYTF. Looking up the rest from reference TRBV14 and TRBJ1-2 gives the full variable domain: EAGVTQFPSHSVIEKGQTVTLRCDPISGHDNLYWYRRVMGKEIKFLLHFVKESKQDESGMPNNRFLAERTGGTYSTLKVQPAELEDSGVYFCASSQVWGTGDGYTFGSGTRLTVV.

This clonotype was detected only once. CDR3 amino acids: CASSSGQGRSQYF. CDR3 nucleotide sequence: TGCGCCAGCAGTAGCGGACAGGGTAGGAGCCAGTACTTC. This rearrangement joins TRBV5-1 to TRBJ2-5; TRBD1 aligns across 8 bases. The CDR3 spans 13 residues. The J segment lost 10 bases and the V segment lost 5 bases, leaving 10 bases of the junction unmatched. Germline V gene lookup returns CDR1 SGHRS and CDR2 YFSETQ.

This chain links TRBV9 with TRBJ1-2; D might be TRBD1 (6 bases). CDR1 is SGDLS, CDR2 YYNGEE, per germline. Deletions cut 0 bases from V and 4 bases from J, with 16 bases between. This CDR3 region has 16 residues. For the CDR3, the DNA is TGTGCCAGCAGCGTAGCGCCGGACAGCTCCACCTATGGCTACACCTTC. Protein sequence: CASSVAPDSSTYGYTF.

This clonotype came up many times. The chain has TRBV20-1 and TRBJ2-7; tentative D call: TRBD2 (7 bases). The CDR3 spans 15 residues. V was shortened by 5 bases and J by 1 base, with 18 bases between the two germline ends. Germline CDR1 is DFQATT and CDR2 is SNEGSKA (reference sequence). The CDR3 here is CSAARPRGGSYEQYF. The CDR3 region has the DNA TGCAGTGCTGCACGCCCCAGGGGAGGGTCCTACGAGCAGTACTTC.

This sequence joins TRBV29-1 and TRBJ1-1; TRBD1 is a possible D gene (6 bases). CDR3 size: 14 residues. Trimming shortened V by 7 bases and J by 3 bases, and 18 bases separated the two germline ends. CDR1 and CDR2 (germline): SQVTM, ANQGSEA. The CDR3 nucleotides read TGCAGCGCTGCTTCCTGGACAGACTACACTGAAGCTTTCTTT. It codes for CSAASWTDYTEAFF.

This sequence joins TRBV4-1 and TRBJ2-2; D is unclear. In germline, CDR1 is MGHRA, CDR2 YSYEKL. The CDR3 has 18 amino acids. V lost 1 base, J lost 1 base, and 16 bases lay in between. In DNA form, the CDR3 reads TGCGCCAGCAGCCAAGGCCCTGGGTTGAAAATGAACACCGGGGAGCTGTTTTTT. Amino acids: CASSQGPGLKMNTGELFF.